These 26 T cell receptor beta chains originate from one sample sequenced in a study of T cell changes during pregnancy in multiple sclerosis. Clones were read by immunoSEQ multiplex PCR, and TCRdb kept only the in-frame ones, dropping some. Among 15,000 or so clones listed, about 86% were seen once. The input for sequencing was CD8+ T cells from peripheral blood mononuclear cells, taken in the first trimester of pregnancy. The receptors were sampled from a female donor with multiple sclerosis, enrolled in a pregnancy study.

The J gene is TRBJ2-7, the V gene TRBV27, with 7 bases fitting TRBD1. Unmatched junction bases numbered 8, after V lost 6 bases and J lost 0 bases. CDR3 size: 15 residues. CDR1 MNHEY and CDR2 SMNVEV come from the germline V gene (reference sequence). CDR3 nucleotide sequence: TGTGCCAGCAGCATCATGACAGGGAACTCCTACGAGCAGTACTTC. Translated: CASSIMTGNSYEQYF.

The CDR3 is CASSLRTDTQYF. In nucleotides, the CDR3 is TGTGCCAGCTCCCTCCGCACAGATACGCAGTATTTT. This chain uses TRBV9 with TRBJ2-3; D not certain. The CDR3 sequence is 12 residues long. V was cut by 7 bases and J by 1 base, with 7 bases left in between. Germline CDR1 is SGDLS and CDR2 is YYNGEE.

This chain joins TRBV7-6 and TRBJ2-5; tentatively, D is TRBD1 (6 bases). Germline assignment: CDR1 SGHVS and CDR2 FNYEAQ. The CDR3 contains 16 residues. V was cut by 4 bases and J by 4 bases, with 19 bases left in between. Written as DNA, the CDR3 is TGTGCCAGCAGCTGGGGTGCAGGGGAGAAGGGAGAGACCCAGTACTTC. Amino acid sequence: CASSWGAGEKGETQYF. Full variable domain (rest looked up from reference TRBV7-6 and TRBJ2-5): GAGVSQSPRYKVTKRGQDVALRCDPISGHVSLYWYRQALGQGPEFLTYFNYEAQQDKSGLPNDRFSAERPEGSISTLTIQRTEQRDSAMYRCASSWGAGEKGETQYFGPGTRLLVL.

This clone was seen more than once but under ten times. This rearrangement joins TRBV10-2 to TRBJ1-1; 12 bases map to TRBD1. There are 16 residues in the CDR3. Germline V CDR1 and CDR2: WSHSY, SAAADI. The J segment lost 1 base and the V segment lost 6 bases, leaving 6 bases of the junction unmatched. Written as DNA, the CDR3 is TGCGCCAGCAGGGCCCGGGACAGGGGGCCGAACACTGAAGCTTTCTTT. Translation: CASRARDRGPNTEAFF.

The chain recombines TRBV19 with TRBJ2-1; possibly TRBD1 for D (6 bases). CDR3 length equals 19 residues. The V gene's germline CDR1 is LNHDA and CDR2 SQIVND (reference sequence). V was shortened by 10 bases and J by 0 bases, with 28 bases between the two germline ends. CDR3 residues: CATTPDTGHWKSSYNEQFF. The CDR3 region has the DNA TGTGCCACCACGCCCGATACAGGGCATTGGAAGAGCTCCTACAATGAGCAGTTCTTC.

This sequence joins TRBV2 and TRBJ2-7; 12 nucleotides match TRBD2. The CDR3 sequence is 16 residues long. The ends lost 6 bases at V and 0 bases at J; junction bases unmatched: 6. Germline V lookup: CDR1 SNHLY, CDR2 FYNNEI. The CDR3 nucleotides read TGTGCCAGCAGCGCAAGACTAGCGGGAGTCTCCTACGAGCAGTACTTC. Its translation: CASSARLAGVSYEQYF.

Regarding this clone: Other DNA sequences within the sample encode an identical CDR3. This chain connects TRBV4-1 to TRBJ2-7; possibly TRBD1 for D (6 bases). Germline V gene sequence: CDR1 MGHRA, CDR2 YSYEKL. The V end was cut by 2 bases, the J end by 3 bases, with 8 bases between. The CDR3 is 13 residues long. In nucleotides, the CDR3 is TGCGCCAGCAGCCAAACAGGGAGCTACGAGCAGTACTTC. Its translation is CASSQTGSYEQYF.

The chain has TRBV12-2 and TRBJ2-7; the table's D call of TRBD2 was not tested on the DNA. TRBV12-2 is labeled a pseudogene. This CDR3 region has 15 residues. CDR3 residues: CASRLARGLYYEQYF. The CDR3 DNA reads TGTGCAAGTCGCTTAGCGCGCGGCTTATACTACGAGCAGTACTTC.

V and J are TRBV6-1 and TRBJ2-3; TRBD1 aligns across 7 bases. V was pared by 6 bases and J by 3 bases, with 9 bases of the junction left unmatched. The CDR3 totals 15 residues. The germline V gene has CDR1 MNHNS and CDR2 SASEGT. As DNA, the CDR3 is TGTGCCAGCAGCAGTGACAGGGTAGCTACAGATACGCAGTATTTT. Amino acids: CASSSDRVATDTQYF.

V and J are TRBV9 and TRBJ2-5; a weak D match, TRBD2 (6 bases). The CDR3 sequence is 14 residues long. The germline V and J ends were trimmed by 5 bases and 4 bases, with 15 bases remaining between them. Germline V gene data show CDR1 as SGDLS and CDR2 as YYNGEE. The CDR3 region is CASSHPLGGETQYF. The CDR3, as DNA: TGTGCCAGCAGTCACCCTCTGGGGGGAGAGACCCAGTACTTC.

This clone was counted between two and nine times. This chain connects TRBV4-1 to TRBJ1-1; D remains unclear. Germline values: CDR1 MGHRA, CDR2 YSYEKL. The CDR3 length is 12 residues. Trimming took 2 bases from V and 4 from J, leaving 5 bases between them. CDR3 sequence reads: CASSQFGTEAFF. The CDR3, as DNA: TGCGCCAGCAGCCAATTCGGCACTGAAGCTTTCTTT.

This clone counts as medium-sized (0.01 to 0.1%). The chain has TRBV27 and TRBJ2-7; 7 nucleotides line up with TRBD2. Germline lookup yields CDR1 MNHEY and CDR2 SMNVEV (reference sequence). V trimming: 7 bases; J trimming: 9 bases; junction bases outside the gene matches: 12. The CDR3 covers 13 residues. CDR3 DNA sequence: TGTGCCAGCATCCCTGGCGGGGGATTAGTGCAGTACTTC. Its translation: CASIPGGGLVQYF.

This sequence joins TRBV6-5 and TRBJ1-2; a weak D match, TRBD1 (6 bases). Trimming shortened V by 4 bases and J by 3 bases, and 12 bases separated the two germline ends. This CDR3 spans 14 amino acids. The V gene's germline CDR1 is MNHEY and CDR2 SVGAGI. CDR3 sequence reads: CASSFDQGYYGYTF. CDR3 in DNA: TGTGCCAGCAGTTTCGATCAGGGGTACTATGGCTACACCTTC.

The chain has TRBV21-1 and TRBJ1-4. TRBV21-1 is marked as a pseudogene. The CDR3 runs 15 residues. DNA of the CDR3: TGTGCCAGCAGCAAAGGGCCGGGGGGAGGAGAAAAACTGTTTTTT. This sequence encodes CASSKGPGGGEKLFF.

Here the CDR3 DNA reads TGTGCCAGCAGCTTAACTAGCGGGAGTGCTTTAGAGACCCAGTACTTC. It is translated as CASSLTSGSALETQYF. The V call is TRBV11-2, the J call TRBJ2-5; 11 bases line up with TRBD2. The ends lost 2 bases at V and 4 bases at J; junction bases unmatched: 6. CDR1 is SGHAT, CDR2 FQNNGV, per germline. The CDR3 loop spans 16 amino acids.

The chain is built from TRBV9 and TRBJ2-5; D may be TRBD2 (5 bases). The DNA end lines up better with TRBJ2-7; the J call may be wrong. The germline gives CDR1 SGDLS, CDR2 YYNGEE. The CDR3 contains 13 residues. The CDR3 DNA is TGTGCCAGCAGCGTCGGGGATGCCTACGAGCAGTACTTC. Residues: CASSVGDAYEQYF.

The genes are TRBV9 and TRBJ2-4; weak D call: TRBD2 (6 bases). This CDR3 is 14 amino acids long. Germline V lookup: CDR1 SGDLS, CDR2 YYNGEE. The V and J ends lost 0 bases and 6 bases respectively, with 10 bases between them. The CDR3 protein is CASSVGLGRNIQYF. As DNA, the CDR3 is TGTGCCAGCAGCGTAGGACTCGGGAGAAACATTCAGTACTTC.

This chain joins TRBV4-1 and TRBJ2-7, with 7 bases aligning to TRBD2. CDR3 length equals 15 residues. V trimming: 0 bases; J trimming: 3 bases; junction bases outside the gene matches: 5. Per germline, CDR1 MGHRA and CDR2 YSYEKL. The CDR3 DNA reads TGCGCCAGCAGCCAAGATCCAGCGGGAATCTACGAGCAGTACTTC. Translation: CASSQDPAGIYEQYF.

The gene calls are TRBV27 and TRBJ1-1; 10 bases are a match to TRBD1. The CDR3 extends over 12 amino acids. The germline gives CDR1 MNHEY, CDR2 SMNVEV (reference sequence). V gave up 9 bases and J gave up 3 bases; unmatched junction bases: 1. This CDR3 is CASGTGDTEAFF. The CDR3 DNA is TGTGCCAGTGGGACAGGGGACACTGAAGCTTTCTTT.

The gene calls are TRBV19 and TRBJ2-1, with 9 bases fitting TRBD2. CDR1 is LNHDA, CDR2 SQIVND, per germline (reference sequence). Losses at the gene ends were 4 bases for V and 7 bases for J; bases not matched to a gene: 8. The CDR3 is 15 amino acids. The CDR3 coding sequence is TGTGCCAGTAGTACTACCTCTAGCGGGGTAAATGAGCAGTTCTTC. Its protein is CASSTTSSGVNEQFF.

The rearrangement links TRBV5-4 to TRBJ2-3; D gene unclear. The CDR3 sequence is 17 residues long. From germline, CDR1 is SGHNT and CDR2 YYREEE (reference sequence). Trimming stripped 4 bases from V and 1 base from J, with 19 bases between. The chain's CDR3 is CASSIIPVAPGTDTQYF. CDR3 bases: TGTGCCAGCAGCATAATACCCGTAGCCCCGGGCACAGATACGCAGTATTTT.

The chain carries TRBV19 and TRBJ2-1; TRBD1 matches at 9 bases. V was clipped by 5 bases and J by 7 bases; unmatched bases: 15. Germline CDR1 and CDR2: LNHDA and SQIVND (reference sequence). The CDR3 is made up of 17 amino acids. CDR3 nucleotide sequence: TGTGCCAGTAGTTCAGCGACGGGACAGGGAAAGCAAAATGAGCAGTTCTTC. Translation: CASSSATGQGKQNEQFF.

The V call is TRBV6-4, the J call TRBJ2-3; maybe TRBD1 (6 bases). The CDR3 has 11 residues. CDR1 and CDR2 from the germline V gene are MRHNA and SNTAGT. V was trimmed by 10 bases and J by 10 bases, leaving 15 bases between them. The CDR3 spells CANRALTSQYF. CDR3 nucleotide sequence: TGTGCCAACAGGGCCCTTACGTCGCAGTATTTT.

The J gene is TRBJ1-1, the V gene TRBV27, with 8 positions matching TRBD1. This CDR3 has 14 residues. V trimming: 4 bases; J trimming: 5 bases; junction bases outside the gene matches: 6. Per germline, CDR1 MNHEY and CDR2 SMNVEV (reference sequence). DNA of the CDR3: TGTGCCAGCAGTTGGACAGGGTTGAGTACTGAAGCTTTCTTT. Translation: CASSWTGLSTEAFF.

The chain has TRBV28 and TRBJ2-5, with 12 bases identical to TRBD1. The ends lost 5 bases at V and 1 base at J; junction bases unmatched: 8. The CDR3 spans 17 residues. Germline lookup yields CDR1 MDHEN and CDR2 SYDVKM. This CDR3 reads CASSPSRDRGPQETQYF. The CDR3, as DNA: TGTGCCAGCAGTCCGTCGAGGGACAGGGGGCCCCAAGAGACCCAGTACTTC.

By share, this clone ranks as medium-sized. CDR3 sequence: CASSIRLGGDTEAFF. CDR3 coding DNA: TGTGCCAGTAGTATTAGGTTGGGAGGGGATACTGAAGCTTTCTTT. The rearrangement joins TRBV19 to TRBJ1-1, with a possible D match to TRBD1 (5 bases). The CDR3 has 15 residues. Trimming stripped 3 bases from V and 5 bases from J, with 16 bases between. Per the germline V gene, CDR1 is LNHDA and CDR2 is SQIVND (reference sequence).